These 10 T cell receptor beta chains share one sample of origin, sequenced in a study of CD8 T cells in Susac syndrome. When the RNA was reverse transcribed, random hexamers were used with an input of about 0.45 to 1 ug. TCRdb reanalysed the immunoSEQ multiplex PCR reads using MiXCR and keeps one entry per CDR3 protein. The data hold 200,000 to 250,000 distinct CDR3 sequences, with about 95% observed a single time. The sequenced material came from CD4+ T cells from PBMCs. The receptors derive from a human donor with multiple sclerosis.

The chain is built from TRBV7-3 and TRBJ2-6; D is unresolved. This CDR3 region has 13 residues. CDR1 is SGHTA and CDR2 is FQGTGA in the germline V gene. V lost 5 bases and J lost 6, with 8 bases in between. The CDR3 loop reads CASSPPTANVLTF. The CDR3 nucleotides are TGTGCCAGCAGCCCACCGACGGCCAACGTCCTGACTTTC.

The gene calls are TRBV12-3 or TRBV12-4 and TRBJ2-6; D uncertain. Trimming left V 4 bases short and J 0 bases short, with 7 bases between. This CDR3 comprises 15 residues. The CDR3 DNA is TGTGCCAGCAGTTGGCAGGCCTCTGGGGCCAACGTCCTGACTTTC. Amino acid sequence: CASSWQASGANVLTF.

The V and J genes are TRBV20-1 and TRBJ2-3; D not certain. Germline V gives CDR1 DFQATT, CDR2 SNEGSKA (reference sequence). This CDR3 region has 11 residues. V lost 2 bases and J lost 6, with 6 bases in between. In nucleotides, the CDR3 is TGCAGTGCTAGATGGGGTGATACGCAGTATTTT. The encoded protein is CSARWGDTQYF.

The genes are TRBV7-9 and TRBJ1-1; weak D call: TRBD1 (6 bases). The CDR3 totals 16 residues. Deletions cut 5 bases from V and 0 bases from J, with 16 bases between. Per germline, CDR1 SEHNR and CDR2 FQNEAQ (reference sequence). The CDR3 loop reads CASSMQNRVMNTEAFF. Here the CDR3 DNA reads TGTGCCAGCAGCATGCAAAACAGGGTCATGAACACTGAAGCTTTCTTT. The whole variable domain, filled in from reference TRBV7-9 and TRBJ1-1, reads DTGVSQNPRHKITKRGQNVTFRCDPISEHNRLYWYRQTLGQGPEFLTYFQNEAQLEKSRLLSDRFSAERPKGSFSTLEIQRTEQGDSAMYLCASSMQNRVMNTEAFFGQGTRLTVV.

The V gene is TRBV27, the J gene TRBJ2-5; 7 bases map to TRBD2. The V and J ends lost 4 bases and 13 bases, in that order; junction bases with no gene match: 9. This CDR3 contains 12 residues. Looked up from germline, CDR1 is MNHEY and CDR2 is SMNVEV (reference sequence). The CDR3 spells CASSSLAGVLYF. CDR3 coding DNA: TGTGCCAGCAGTTCCCTGGCGGGAGTGCTGTACTTC.

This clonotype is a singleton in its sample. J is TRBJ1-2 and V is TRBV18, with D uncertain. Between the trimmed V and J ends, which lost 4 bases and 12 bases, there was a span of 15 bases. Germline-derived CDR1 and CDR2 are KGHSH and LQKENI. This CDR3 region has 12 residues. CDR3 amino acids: CASSRRAHTDTF. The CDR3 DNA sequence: TGTGCCAGCTCACGCCGGGCCCATACGGACACCTTC.

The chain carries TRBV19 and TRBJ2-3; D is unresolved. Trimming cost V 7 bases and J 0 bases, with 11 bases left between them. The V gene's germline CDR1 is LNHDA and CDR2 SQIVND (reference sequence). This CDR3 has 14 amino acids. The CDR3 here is CASTADGSTDTQYF. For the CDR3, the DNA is TGTGCCAGTACCGCTGACGGTAGCACAGATACGCAGTATTTT.

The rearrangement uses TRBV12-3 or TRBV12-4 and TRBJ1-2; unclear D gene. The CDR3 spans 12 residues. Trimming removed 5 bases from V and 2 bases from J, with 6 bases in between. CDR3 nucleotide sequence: TGTGCCAGCAGTCTTCTCAACTATGGCTACACCTTC. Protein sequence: CASSLLNYGYTF.

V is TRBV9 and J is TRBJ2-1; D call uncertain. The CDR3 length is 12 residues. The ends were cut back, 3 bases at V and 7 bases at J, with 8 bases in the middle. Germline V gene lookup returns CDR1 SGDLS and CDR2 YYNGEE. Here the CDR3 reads CASSALTNEQFF. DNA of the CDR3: TGTGCCAGCAGCGCACTCACTAATGAGCAGTTCTTC.

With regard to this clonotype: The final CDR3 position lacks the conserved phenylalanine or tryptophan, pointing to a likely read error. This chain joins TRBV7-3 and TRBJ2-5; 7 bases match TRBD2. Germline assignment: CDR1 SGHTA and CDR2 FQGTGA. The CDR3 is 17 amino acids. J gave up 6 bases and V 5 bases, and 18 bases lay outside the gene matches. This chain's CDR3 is CASSHPPSGDFRKTQYL. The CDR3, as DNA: TGTGCCAGCAGCCACCCGCCCAGCGGGGACTTCAGGAAGACCCAGTACCTC.